These T cell receptor beta chains were read from a single sample in a study of blood T cell repertoires in COVID-19. This table comes from immunoSEQ multiplex PCR, and its TCRdb copy is limited to in-frame clones, with some not included. Here the sample spans just under 40,000 clones, approximately 85% being singletons. Sequenced input: peripheral blood. These receptors came from a man in his 70s with acute or convalescent COVID-19. Both conserved end residues are part of each CDR3. D genes are given only for firm matches. Not all rows give a size; the values are once, few, many and, for expanded clones, a class.

J | size | D | V | CDR3 | DNA
TRBJ2-7 | - | TRBD2 | TRBV6-5 | CASSYSTSGPYEQYF | TGTGCCAGCAGTTACTCGACTAGCGGACCCTACGAGCAGTACTTC
TRBJ1-2 | - | - | TRBV24-1 | CATSASGVSYGYTF | TGTGCCACCAGTGCGTCGGGGGTTAGCTATGGCTACACCTTC
TRBJ1-2 | - | TRBD1 | TRBV7-9 | CASSGRTGEVSYGYTF | TGTGCCAGCAGCGGCCGGACAGGGGAGGTCTCGTATGGCTACACCTTC
TRBJ1-2 | few | - | TRBV19 | CASSIAGTVYGYTF | TGTGCCAGTAGTATTGCGGGTACAGTCTATGGCTACACCTTC
TRBJ2-7 | - | - | TRBV11-2 | CASSSHPSSFYEQYF | TGTGCCAGCAGCTCCCACCCTAGTTCCTTCTACGAGCAGTACTTC
TRBJ2-1 | - | TRBD2 | TRBV27 | CASSQSSGMHNEQFF | TGTGCCAGCAGCCAGTCTAGCGGGATGCACAATGAGCAGTTCTTC
TRBJ2-7 | - | TRBD1 | TRBV19 | CASSTTGQSSYEQYF | TGTGCCAGTAGTACTACGGGACAGAGCTCCTACGAGCAGTACTTC
TRBJ2-5 | - | - | TRBV5-1 | CASSLGGDQETQYF | TGCGCCAGCAGCTTGGGCGGGGACCAAGAGACCCAGTACTTC
TRBJ2-1 | - | - | TRBV5-1 | CASSLYRGNNEQFF | TGCGCCAGCAGCTTGTATCGGGGTAATAATGAGCAGTTCTTC
TRBJ2-2 | - | - | TRBV11-3 | CASSPWNTGELFF | TGTGCCAGCAGCCCCTGGAACACCGGGGAGCTGTTTTTT
TRBJ2-7 | - | - | TRBV18 | CASSPDTAGYEQYF | TGTGCCAGCTCACCGGACACAGCGGGCTACGAGCAGTACTTC
TRBJ2-7 | - | - | TRBV11-2 | CARLLRGPSYEQYF | TGTGCCAGATTACTGAGAGGGCCGTCCTACGAGCAGTACTTC
TRBJ2-2 | - | - | TRBV5-4 | CASIQENTGELFF | TGTGCCAGTATACAGGAGAACACCGGGGAGCTGTTTTTT
TRBJ2-1 | once | TRBD2 | TRBV28 | CASSFGLAGDEQFF | TGTGCCAGCAGTTTCGGACTAGCCGGCGATGAGCAGTTCTTC
TRBJ1-1 | few | - | TRBV5-1 | CASSFEGRATEAFF | TGCGCCAGCAGTTTTGAGGGGAGGGCGACTGAAGCTTTCTTT
TRBJ2-3 | - | TRBD1 | TRBV27 | CASSFRYGDRGSDTQYF | TGTGCCAGCAGTTTTAGGTATGGGGACAGGGGCTCAGATACGCAGTATTTT
TRBJ2-3 | - | - | TRBV9 | CASSVGGTQYF | TGTGCCAGCAGCGTAGGGGGCACGCAGTATTTT
TRBJ2-1 | - | - | TRBV25-1 | CASSGAGKWSYNEQFF | TGTGCCAGCAGTGGTGCGGGGAAGTGGTCCTACAATGAGCAGTTCTTC
TRBJ2-7 | once | TRBD2 | TRBV6-5 | CASSPVGGAPYEQYF | TGTGCCAGCAGTCCCGTCGGGGGGGCTCCCTACGAGCAGTACTTC
TRBJ2-5 | - | TRBD2 | TRBV6-1 | CASSEASGETQYF | TGTGCCAGCAGTGAGGCTAGCGGAGAGACCCAGTACTTC
TRBJ1-6 | - | TRBD1 | TRBV28 | CASGDSNNSPLHF | TGTGCCAGCGGGGACAGTAATAATTCACCCCTCCACTTT
TRBJ2-1 | - | - | TRBV28 | CASRSTSFIHEQFF | TGTGCCAGCAGGTCGACTAGTTTCATCCATGAGCAGTTCTTC
TRBJ1-3 | few | - | TRBV9 | CASSVAPAGNTIYF | TGTGCCAGCAGCGTAGCACCAGCTGGAAACACCATATATTTT